This T cell receptor beta chain came from a study of CD8 T cells in ankylosing spondylitis. General study results and limits: Some of the motif variants had earlier been found in reactive arthritis patients' fluid and blood. There was a TCR beta motif, made of roughly eight highly homologous variants, that appeared characteristic of ankylosing spondylitis blood. The authors reported significant enrichment of disease-linked clones in matched ankylosing spondylitis synovial fluid.

In the case of this clonotype: The antigen is undetermined.

The CDR3 covers 15 residues. Germline CDR1 reads DFQATT; CDR2 reads SNEGSKA (reference sequence). TCRdb redid the calling of the 5' RACE reads with MiXCR, one entry per CDR3 protein. The sample carries some 240,000 distinct CDR3 sequences, roughly a quarter recorded once. The chain joins TRBV20-1 to TRBJ2-7; D tentatively reads TRBD1 or TRBD2 (5 bases each). The material sequenced was blood, either unsorted or a sorted T cell fraction (not recorded which). The sequence was obtained from a male donor with ankylosing spondylitis or in good health (not recorded which). CDR3 sequence (DNA): TGCAGCGCCCCCGACGACCTGGGACCCATCTACGAGCAGTACTTC. Protein: CSAPDDLGPIYEQYF.